A selection of T cell receptor beta chains follows, all from one sample in a study of blood T cell repertoires in COVID-19. Assay: immunoSEQ multiplex PCR; the TCRdb copy retains only in-frame clones and omits some. Of some 260,000 clones in the sample, roughly 90% are singletons; the top ten hold about 0.8%. Material: peripheral blood. Receptors originate from a woman aged 25 to 45 with acute or convalescent COVID-19. Both conserved end residues are part of each CDR3. Each record gives: V gene, D gene, J gene, CDR3 protein, CDR3 DNA. A D gene is named only where the DNA matches it firmly.

>TRBV11-2|TRBD1|TRBJ2-2
CASSSLRGLAGELFF
TGTGCCAGCAGCTCCCTCAGGGGGCTCGCCGGGGAGCTGTTTTTT
>TRBV27|TRBD2|TRBJ2-1
CASRFIAGGPRNEQFF
TGTGCCAGCAGATTCATAGCGGGAGGGCCTAGAAATGAGCAGTTCTTC
>TRBV6-5|.|TRBJ1-3
CASSYSRAVVGNTIYF
TGTGCCAGCAGTTACTCGAGGGCAGTCGTTGGAAACACCATATATTTT
>TRBV7-3|.|TRBJ2-2
CASSRVAGELFF
TGTGCCAGCAGCCGGGTCGCCGGGGAGCTGTTTTTT
>TRBV5-1|.|TRBJ2-1
CASSLIRGSWASSSYNEQFF
TGCGCCAGCAGCTTGATAAGGGGGAGCTGGGCCTCTTCCTCCTACAATGAGCAGTTCTTC
>TRBV9|TRBD1|TRBJ1-4
CASSPRGQDKGEKLFF
TGTGCCAGCAGCCCGAGAGGACAGGACAAGGGCGAAAAACTGTTTTTT
>TRBV24-1|TRBD2|TRBJ2-1
CATSDRTSGRNEQFF
TGTGCCACCAGTGATAGGACTAGCGGGAGGAATGAGCAGTTCTTC
>TRBV30|.|TRBJ1-1
CAWSVVGADTEAFF
TGTGCCTGGAGTGTAGTGGGGGCGGACACTGAAGCTTTCTTT
>TRBV19|TRBD1|TRBJ2-5
CASSIRQGQETQYF
TGTGCCAGTAGTATAAGACAGGGGCAAGAGACCCAGTACTTC
>TRBV30|.|TRBJ1-1
CAWSPLSEAFF
TGTGCCTGGAGTCCGCTTAGTGAAGCTTTCTTT
>TRBV29-1|TRBD1|TRBJ2-2
CSASRDRGPGELFF
TGCAGCGCCTCCCGGGACAGGGGGCCCGGGGAGCTGTTTTTT
>TRBV3-1/TRBV3-2|TRBD2|TRBJ2-2
CASSPGTSGRFSGELFF
TGTGCCAGCAGCCCCGGGACTAGCGGGAGATTCTCCGGGGAGCTGTTTTTT
>TRBV5-1|.|TRBJ1-3
CASSRGTTGNTIYF
TGCGCCAGCAGCCGCGGGACGACCGGAAACACCATATATTTT
>TRBV12-3/TRBV12-4|.|TRBJ1-1
CASSLTRGTEAFF
TGTGCCAGCAGTTTGACTAGGGGCACTGAAGCTTTCTTT
>TRBV5-1|TRBD2|TRBJ2-1
CASSIGGRSSYNEQFF
TGCGCCAGCAGCATAGGCGGGAGGAGCTCCTACAATGAGCAGTTCTTC
>TRBV7-2|TRBD2|TRBJ2-3
CASSPRTSGRVSTDTQYF
TGTGCCAGCAGCCCCAGGACTAGCGGGAGGGTGAGCACAGATACGCAGTATTTT
>TRBV4-3|TRBD1|TRBJ2-7
CASSQLTETGIYEQYF
TGCGCCAGCAGCCAACTGACCGAGACAGGGATTTACGAGCAGTACTTC